The clone carrying this TCR beta chain has at least ten counts. Its target is unknown. The isolated RNA, all of it, was reverse transcribed, so expressed TCRB transcripts were what got sequenced. Data came from immunoSEQ multiplex PCR; TCRdb stores just in-frame clones and leaves some out. The sample carries more than 550,000 clones, over 12% recorded once. It was via CD45RO/CCR7/CD25/CD127/CD95/CD27 that CD4+ naive, central memory, regulatory and stem cell-like memory cells were sorted. These data are taken from a study of beta chain features in type 1 diabetes. Broader study findings: Moderately but significantly shorter TCRB CDR3s were found in Type 1 diabetes patients in all four CD4+ subsets. Lower insertion and higher deletion counts appeared at VDJ junctions in type 1 diabetes patients. Any HLA-type effect on TCRB rearrangement remained unresolved here.

The source of this sequence is a man younger than 35 with type 1 diabetes. Input material: naive CD4+ T cells from blood.

CDR3: CAISGTGTWQDTQYF. The CDR3 nucleotides read TGTGCCATCAGTGGGACCGGGACCTGGCAAGATACGCAGTATTTT. The chain recombines TRBV10-3 with TRBJ2-3, with D possibly being TRBD1 or TRBD2 (5 bases each). Germline V CDR1 and CDR2: ENHRY, SYGVKD. Trimming left V 4 bases short and J 5 bases short, with 16 bases between. The CDR3 length is 15 residues.